These 20 T cell receptor beta chains were sequenced from one sample in a study of cytomegalovirus exposure and HLA in healthy donors. PCR involved 60 Vbeta and 13 Jbeta primers. The table came from immunoSEQ multiplex PCR; TCRdb's copy has only in-frame clones and leaves some out. In the table there are 150,000 to 200,000 clones, about three quarters of which are singletons. What was sequenced was PBMCs. The receptors were gathered from a girl aged 10 to 17 in good health and CMV-seronegative.

V and J are TRBV5-5 and TRBJ1-6; a possible D gene is TRBD1 (6 bases). The CDR3 loop spans 15 amino acids. Trimming removed 0 bases from V and 6 bases from J, with 10 bases in between. Germline V CDR1 and CDR2: SGHKS, YYEKEE (reference sequence). CDR3 sequence (DNA): TGTGCCAGCAGCTTGGGACAGGTCCCTAATTCACCCCTCCACTTT. This encodes CASSLGQVPNSPLHF.

The chain couples TRBV19 to TRBJ2-7; D gene ambiguous. The V and J ends lost 3 bases and 0 bases respectively, with 15 bases between them. The CDR3 length is 16 residues. CDR1 is LNHDA and CDR2 is SQIVND in the germline V gene (reference sequence). The CDR3: CASSITSPRSSYEQYF. In DNA, the CDR3 is TGTGCCAGTAGTATTACTTCCCCCCGGAGCTCCTACGAGCAGTACTTC.

This chain links TRBV5-6 with TRBJ2-1, with D perhaps TRBD2 (6 bases). V shed 2 bases and J shed 2 bases, with 14 bases lying between them. The V gene's germline CDR1 is SGHDT and CDR2 YYEEEE. This CDR3 is built from 16 residues. CDR3 bases: TGTGCCAGCAGCTTAAGTCCGACGGGAGCCTACAATGAGCAGTTCTTC. This sequence encodes CASSLSPTGAYNEQFF. Full variable domain (remainder filled in from reference TRBV5-6 and TRBJ2-1): DAGVTQSPTHLIKTRGQQVTLRCSPKSGHDTVSWYQQALGQGPQFIFQYYEEEERQRGNFPDRFSGHQFPNYSSELNVNALLLGDSALYLCASSLSPTGAYNEQFFGPGTRLTVL.

V gene TRBV11-1 combines with J gene TRBJ2-6, with 7 bases matching TRBD1. This CDR3 is built from 16 residues. The junction had 6 bases not matched to a gene; V was cut back by 5 bases and J by 2 bases. Germline V gene sequence: CDR1 SGHAT, CDR2 FQDESV (reference sequence). The CDR3 DNA reads TGTGCCAGCAGCACGGCCGGGACAGCTGGGGCCAACGTCCTGACTTTC. Translated, it gives CASSTAGTAGANVLTF.

The chain links TRBV10-3 to TRBJ2-7; D uncertain. The length of the CDR3 is 14 residues. Germline CDR1 ENHRY, CDR2 SYGVKD. V was cut by 2 bases and J by 6 bases, with 14 bases left in between. The CDR3 loop is CAISEPKLLSEQYF. In nucleotides, the CDR3 is TGTGCCATCAGTGAGCCAAAGCTCCTATCCGAGCAGTACTTC.

This clone was detected only once. The chain employs TRBV5-1 and TRBJ2-3, with D perhaps TRBD2 (7 bases). The germline V gene has CDR1 SGHRS and CDR2 YFSETQ. Trimming stripped 0 bases from V and 1 base from J, with 9 bases between. The CDR3 length is 15 residues. CDR3 loop: CASSLEGGGTDTQYF. CDR3 in DNA: TGCGCCAGCAGCTTGGAGGGGGGGGGCACAGATACGCAGTATTTT.

This clone showed up just a few times. The chain joins TRBV6-1 to TRBJ1-1; 11 bases fit TRBD1. Germline V gene lookup returns CDR1 MNHNS and CDR2 SASEGT. The CDR3 totals 16 residues. The V and J ends lost 1 base and 0 bases, in that order; junction bases with no gene match: 1. CDR3: CASSEGTGGLNTEAFF. CDR3 in DNA: TGTGCCAGCAGTGAAGGGACAGGGGGCCTGAACACTGAAGCTTTCTTT.

This chain joins TRBV30 and TRBJ2-3, with 9 bases that match TRBD2. V shed 4 bases, J shed 6 bases, and the junction held 8 bases outside the gene matches. This CDR3 contains 14 residues. Germline V gives CDR1 GTSNPN, CDR2 SVGIG (reference sequence). In DNA form, the CDR3 reads TGTGCCTGGACTTATCTAGCGGGACCTGATACGCAGTATTTT. It codes for CAWTYLAGPDTQYF.

This chain connects TRBV6-6 to TRBJ2-1; 7 bases fit TRBD2. The CDR3 sequence is 15 residues long. Per the germline V gene, CDR1 is MNHNY and CDR2 is SVGAGI (reference sequence). V trimming: 7 bases; J trimming: 6 bases; junction bases outside the gene matches: 12. As DNA, the CDR3 is TGTGCCAGCACCGGCCGCGGGGGATCGGGCAATGAGCAGTTCTTC. Translated: CASTGRGGSGNEQFF.

This clone showed up just a few times. The rearrangement uses TRBV11-2 and TRBJ1-4, with D possibly being TRBD1 (5 bases). CDR1 SGHAT and CDR2 FQNNGV come from the germline V gene. V gave up 8 bases and J gave up 4 bases, with 14 bases separating them. CDR3 length: 14 residues. The CDR3 DNA reads as TGTGCCAGCGGGGCGGTGGGGGGTAATGAAAAACTGTTTTTT. Amino acids: CASGAVGGNEKLFF.

This chain connects TRBV5-8 to TRBJ1-6; TRBD1 agrees at 9 bases. This CDR3 is built from 14 residues. Per germline, CDR1 SGHTS and CDR2 YDEGEE. V was clipped by 5 bases and J by 13 bases; unmatched bases: 10. CDR3 nucleotide sequence: TGTGCCAGCAGGGACAGGGGTTCGGGTTTTCCCCTCCACTTT. Protein product: CASRDRGSGFPLHF.

V and J are TRBV27 and TRBJ1-1; maybe TRBD1 (6 bases). Trimming pared 4 bases from V and 0 bases from J, leaving 15 bases between. There are 16 residues in the CDR3. Germline V CDR1 and CDR2: MNHEY, SMNVEV (reference sequence). The CDR3 protein is CASSSQGSRLNTEAFF. The CDR3 DNA sequence: TGTGCCAGCAGTTCGCAGGGGAGCAGGCTGAACACTGAAGCTTTCTTT.

The gene calls are TRBV29-1 and TRBJ2-7; 9 bases are shared with TRBD1. Germline CDR1 reads SQVTM; CDR2 reads ANQGSEA. With 7 bases clipped from V and 3 bases from J, the junction kept 7 bases outside the gene matches. The CDR3 contains 13 residues. CDR3 in amino acids: CSAGTGLSYEQYF. In nucleotides, the CDR3 is TGCAGCGCAGGGACAGGGCTAAGCTACGAGCAGTACTTC.

This sequence joins TRBV7-3 and TRBJ1-6; D unclear. The CDR3 runs to 16 residues. V was clipped by 0 bases and J by 8 bases, with 14 bases between them. CDR1 is SGHTA and CDR2 is FQGTGA in the germline V gene. Here the CDR3 reads CASSLTGSIGDSPLHF. The DNA for the CDR3 is TGTGCCAGCAGCTTAACCGGGTCCATTGGCGATTCACCCCTCCACTTT.

This clone was observed a few times. The chain uses TRBV4-2 and TRBJ1-2; possible D gene TRBD1, 5 bases. V was pared by 11 bases and J by 0 bases, with 19 bases between. Germline V gene sequence: CDR1 LGHNA, CDR2 YNFKEQ. This CDR3 comprises 15 residues. CDR3 sequence: CACGGDALSNYGYTF. The CDR3 DNA reads TGTGCCTGTGGGGGGGACGCGCTTTCTAACTATGGCTACACCTTC.

This chain uses TRBV6-6 with TRBJ2-2, with TRBD2 matching over 7 bases. Trimming took 6 bases from V and 0 from J; bases not matched to a gene: 7. Germline values: CDR1 MNHNY, CDR2 SVGAGI (reference sequence). The CDR3 length is 16 residues. This CDR3 is CASSHMGGANTGELFF. The CDR3 DNA follows: TGTGCCAGCAGCCACATGGGGGGGGCGAACACCGGGGAGCTGTTTTTT.

CDR3 in amino acids: CASSLLAEEEEKLFF. The CDR3 coding sequence is TGCGCCAGCAGCTTGTTGGCAGAGGAGGAGGAAAAACTGTTTTTT. The chain recombines TRBV5-1 with TRBJ1-4; no reliable D call. Germline CDR1 is SGHRS and CDR2 is YFSETQ. The CDR3 extends over 15 amino acids. Trimming removed 1 base from V and 8 bases from J, with 15 bases in between.

This chain joins TRBV5-6 and TRBJ2-5, with TRBD1 as a possible D gene (5 bases). The germline V and J ends were trimmed by 2 bases and 2 bases, with 7 bases remaining between them. This CDR3 has 13 amino acids. CDR1 and CDR2 (germline): SGHDT, YYEEEE. The CDR3: CASSLRQQETQYF. CDR3 sequence (DNA): TGTGCCAGCAGCTTAAGACAGCAAGAGACCCAGTACTTC.

The chain employs TRBV6-4 and TRBJ2-2, with TRBD1 as a possible D gene (7 bases). CDR3 length: 16 residues. Germline V gene sequence: CDR1 MRHNA, CDR2 SNTAGT. V was shortened by 8 bases and J by 3 bases, with 19 bases between the two germline ends. The CDR3 DNA reads TGTGCCAGCGGAGCATCGGCGGGACAGTACACCGGGGAGCTGTTTTTT. Its translation: CASGASAGQYTGELFF.

With respect to this clone: This sample includes further DNA sequences coding for the same CDR3. V and J are TRBV9 and TRBJ2-1; TRBD2 agrees at 8 bases. This CDR3 spans 15 amino acids. V gave up 0 bases and J gave up 3 bases; unmatched junction bases: 2. Germline CDR1 is SGDLS and CDR2 is YYNGEE. CDR3 loop: CASSVGSGGYNEQFF. The CDR3 coding sequence is TGTGCCAGCAGCGTAGGAAGCGGGGGCTACAATGAGCAGTTCTTC.